A single TCR beta chain is shown here with its context. Per the original data handling: Nucleated cell number was recorded as an estimate derived from reference gene primer amplification. Data came from immunoSEQ multiplex PCR; TCRdb stores just in-frame clones and leaves some out. For V, J and clone size, that table is used; D and trimming come from the DNA. The data hold 300,000 to 400,000 clones, with 88% observed a single time. The CDR3 runs 18 residues. V was pared by 0 bases and J by 2 bases, with 7 bases of the junction left unmatched. Germline V gene data show CDR1 as LGHNA and CDR2 as YNFKEQ. Residents of over 20 US areas, aged roughly 18 to 89 years, made up the participants. This record belongs to a study of blood T cell repertoires in COVID-19. Study at large: COVID-19 samples, acute and convalescent, were from the United States, Italy and Spain. PBMCs, B-cell-depleted T cells, or T cells provided the cDNA or gDNA that made up the material.

The source of this sequence is a man aged 30 to 39 who had recovered from COVID-19. The sequenced material came from PBMCs or T cells enriched from blood (not recorded which). This chain connects TRBV4-2 to TRBJ2-5, with TRBD2 matching over 12 bases. CDR3 nucleotides: TGTGCCAGCAGCCAAGACCTAGCGGGGGGGCGGGAACAAGAGACCCAGTACTTC. It yields the protein CASSQDLAGGREQETQYF.